The 2 T cell receptor beta chains presented below share a single source sample, sequenced in a study of cytomegalovirus exposure and HLA in healthy donors. PCR was performed using 60 Vbeta and 13 Jbeta primers. Sequenced by immunoSEQ multiplex PCR; TCRdb stores in-frame clones only, minus some. The sample contains about 160,000 clones, over 75% of which appear only once. Specimen: PBMCs. The source is a woman in her forties or fifties in good health and CMV-seropositive.

V is TRBV6-6 and J is TRBJ1-5, with D hard to call. Trimming stripped 6 bases from V and 4 bases from J, with 10 bases between. CDR3 length equals 13 residues. Germline CDR1 and CDR2: MNHNY and SVGAGI (reference sequence). Here the CDR3 DNA reads TGTGCCAGCAGCCAGTCCCCTAATCAGCCCCAGCATTTT. Protein sequence: CASSQSPNQPQHF.

The chain carries TRBV19 and TRBJ2-1; 10 nucleotides align to TRBD1. Germline values: CDR1 LNHDA, CDR2 SQIVND (reference sequence). The V segment lost 4 bases and the J segment 8 bases; nucleotides outside the gene matches: 8. The CDR3 sequence is 15 residues long. CDR3 residues: CASSSWGQGKDEQFF. The CDR3 DNA sequence: TGTGCCAGTAGTAGCTGGGGACAGGGGAAAGATGAGCAGTTCTTC.